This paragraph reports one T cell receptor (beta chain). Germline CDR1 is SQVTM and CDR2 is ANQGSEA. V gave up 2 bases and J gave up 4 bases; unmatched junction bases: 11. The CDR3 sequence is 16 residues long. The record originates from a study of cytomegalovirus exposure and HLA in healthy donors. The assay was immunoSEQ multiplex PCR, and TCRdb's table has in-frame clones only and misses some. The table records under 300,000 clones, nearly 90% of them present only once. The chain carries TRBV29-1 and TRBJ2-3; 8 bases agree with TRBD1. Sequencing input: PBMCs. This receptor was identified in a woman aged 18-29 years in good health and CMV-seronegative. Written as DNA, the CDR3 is TGCAGCGTTGAACGAGTGACAGGGGTGGGCTCAGATACGCAGTATTTT. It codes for CSVERVTGVGSDTQYF.